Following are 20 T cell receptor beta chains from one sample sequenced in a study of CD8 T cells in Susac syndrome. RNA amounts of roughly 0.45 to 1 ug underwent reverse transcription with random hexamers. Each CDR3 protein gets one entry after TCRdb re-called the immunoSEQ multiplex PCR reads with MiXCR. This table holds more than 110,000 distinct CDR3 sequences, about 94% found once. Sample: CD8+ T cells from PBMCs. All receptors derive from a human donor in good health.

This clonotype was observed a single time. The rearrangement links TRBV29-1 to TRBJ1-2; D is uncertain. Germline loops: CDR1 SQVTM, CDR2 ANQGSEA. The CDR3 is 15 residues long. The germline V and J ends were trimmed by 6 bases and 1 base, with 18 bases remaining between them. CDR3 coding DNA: TGCAGCGTCGAACTTCTTCGGACCGATAACTATGGCTACACCTTC. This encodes CSVELLRTDNYGYTF.

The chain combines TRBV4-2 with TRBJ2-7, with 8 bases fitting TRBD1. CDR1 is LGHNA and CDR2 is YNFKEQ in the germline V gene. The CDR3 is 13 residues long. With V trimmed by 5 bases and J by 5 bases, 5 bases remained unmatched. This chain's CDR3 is CASSVPGGDEQYF. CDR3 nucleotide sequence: TGTGCCAGCAGCGTTCCAGGGGGCGACGAGCAGTACTTC.

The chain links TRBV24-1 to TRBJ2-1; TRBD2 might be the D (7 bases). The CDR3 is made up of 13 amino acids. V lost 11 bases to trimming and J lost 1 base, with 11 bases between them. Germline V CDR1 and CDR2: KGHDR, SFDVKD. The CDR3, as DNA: TGTGCCATGGAGGGGGGGTCCTACAATGAGCAGTTCTTC. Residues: CAMEGGSYNEQFF.

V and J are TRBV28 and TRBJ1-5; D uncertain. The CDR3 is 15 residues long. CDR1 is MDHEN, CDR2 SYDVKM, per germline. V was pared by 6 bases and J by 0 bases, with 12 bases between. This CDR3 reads CASSIRTVSNQPQHF. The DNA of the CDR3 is TGTGCCAGCAGCATCAGGACTGTTAGCAATCAGCCCCAGCATTTT. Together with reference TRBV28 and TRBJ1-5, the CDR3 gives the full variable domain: DVKVTQSSRYLVKRTGEKVFLECVQDMDHENMFWYRQDPGLGLRLIYFSYDVKMKEKGDIPEGYSVSREKKERFSLILESASTNQTSMYLCASSIRTVSNQPQHFGDGTRLSIL.

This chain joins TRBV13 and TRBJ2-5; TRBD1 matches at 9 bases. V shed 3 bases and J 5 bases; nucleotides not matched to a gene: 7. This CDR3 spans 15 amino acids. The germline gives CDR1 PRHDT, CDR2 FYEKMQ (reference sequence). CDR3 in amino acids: CASSLRGTGSETQYF. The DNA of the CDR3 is TGTGCCAGCAGCTTGAGAGGGACAGGGTCTGAGACCCAGTACTTC.

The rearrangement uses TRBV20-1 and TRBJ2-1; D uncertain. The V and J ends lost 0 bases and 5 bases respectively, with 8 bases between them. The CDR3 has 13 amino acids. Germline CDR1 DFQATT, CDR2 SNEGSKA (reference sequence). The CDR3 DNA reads TGCAGTGCTAGAGATCTCGTCGACAATGAGCAGTTCTTC. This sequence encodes CSARDLVDNEQFF.

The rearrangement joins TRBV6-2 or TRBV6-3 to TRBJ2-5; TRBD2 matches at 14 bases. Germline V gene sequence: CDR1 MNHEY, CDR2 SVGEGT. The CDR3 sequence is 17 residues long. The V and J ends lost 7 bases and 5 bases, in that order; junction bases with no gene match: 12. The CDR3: CASTSGTSGSGSETQYF. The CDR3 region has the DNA TGTGCCAGCACCTCCGGGACTAGCGGGAGTGGCTCTGAGACCCAGTACTTC.

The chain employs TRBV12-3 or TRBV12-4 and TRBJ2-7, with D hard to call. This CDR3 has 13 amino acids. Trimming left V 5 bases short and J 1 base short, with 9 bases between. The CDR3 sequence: CASSPALSYEQYF. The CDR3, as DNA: TGTGCCAGCAGTCCGGCCTTATCCTACGAGCAGTACTTC.

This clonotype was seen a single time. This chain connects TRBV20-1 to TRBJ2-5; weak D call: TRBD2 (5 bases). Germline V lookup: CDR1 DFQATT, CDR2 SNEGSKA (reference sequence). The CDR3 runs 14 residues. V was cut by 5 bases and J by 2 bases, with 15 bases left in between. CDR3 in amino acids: CSASETSGQETQYF. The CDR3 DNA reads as TGCAGTGCTTCCGAGACAAGCGGACAAGAGACCCAGTACTTC.

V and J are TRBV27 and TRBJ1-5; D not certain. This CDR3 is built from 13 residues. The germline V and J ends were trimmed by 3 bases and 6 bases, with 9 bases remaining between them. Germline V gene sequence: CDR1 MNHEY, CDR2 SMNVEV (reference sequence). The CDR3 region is CASSFREGQPQHF. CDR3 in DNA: TGTGCCAGCAGTTTTAGGGAGGGTCAGCCCCAGCATTTT.

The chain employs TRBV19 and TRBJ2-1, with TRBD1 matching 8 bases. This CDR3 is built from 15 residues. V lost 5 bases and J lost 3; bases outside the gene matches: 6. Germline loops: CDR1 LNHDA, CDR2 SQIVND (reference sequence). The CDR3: CASSPDRGLYNEQFF. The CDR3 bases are TGTGCCAGTAGTCCCGACAGGGGTCTCTACAATGAGCAGTTCTTC.

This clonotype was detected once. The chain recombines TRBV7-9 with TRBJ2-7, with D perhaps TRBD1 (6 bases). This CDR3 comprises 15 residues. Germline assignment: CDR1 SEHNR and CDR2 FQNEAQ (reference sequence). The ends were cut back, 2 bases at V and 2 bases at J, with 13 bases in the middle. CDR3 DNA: TGTGCCAGCAGCTTAAGTGACAGGAACCCCTACGAGCAGTACTTC. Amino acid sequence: CASSLSDRNPYEQYF.

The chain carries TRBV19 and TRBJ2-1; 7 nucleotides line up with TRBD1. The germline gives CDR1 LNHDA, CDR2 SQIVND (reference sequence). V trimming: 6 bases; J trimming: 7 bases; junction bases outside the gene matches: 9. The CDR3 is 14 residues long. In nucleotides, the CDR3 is TGTGCCAGTAGGTCGAGACAGGGCATAAATGAGCAGTTCTTC. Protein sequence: CASRSRQGINEQFF.

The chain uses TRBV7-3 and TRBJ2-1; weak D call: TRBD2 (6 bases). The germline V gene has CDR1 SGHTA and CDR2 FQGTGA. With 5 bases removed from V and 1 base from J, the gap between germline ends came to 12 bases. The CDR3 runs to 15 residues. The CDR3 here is CASSKGLLSYNEQFF. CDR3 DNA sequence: TGTGCCAGCAGCAAGGGACTCCTGTCCTACAATGAGCAGTTCTTC.

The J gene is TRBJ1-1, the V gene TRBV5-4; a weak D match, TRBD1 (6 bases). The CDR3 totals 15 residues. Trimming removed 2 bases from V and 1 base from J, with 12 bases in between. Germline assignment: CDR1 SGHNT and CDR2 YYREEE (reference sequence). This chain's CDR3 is CASSLPGQENTEAFF. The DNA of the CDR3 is TGTGCCAGCAGCTTACCGGGACAAGAGAACACTGAAGCTTTCTTT. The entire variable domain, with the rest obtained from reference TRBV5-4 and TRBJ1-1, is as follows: ETGVTQSPTHLIKTRGQQVTLRCSSQSGHNTVSWYQQALGQGPQFIFQYYREEENGRGNFPPRFSGLQFPNYSSELNVNALELDDSALYLCASSLPGQENTEAFFGQGTRLTVV.

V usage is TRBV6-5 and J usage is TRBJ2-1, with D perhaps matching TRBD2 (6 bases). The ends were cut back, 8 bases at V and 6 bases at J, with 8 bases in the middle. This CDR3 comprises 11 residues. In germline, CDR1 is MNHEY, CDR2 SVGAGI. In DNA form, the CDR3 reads TGTGCCAGCCGGGAGTTCAATGAGCAGTTCTTC. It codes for CASREFNEQFF.

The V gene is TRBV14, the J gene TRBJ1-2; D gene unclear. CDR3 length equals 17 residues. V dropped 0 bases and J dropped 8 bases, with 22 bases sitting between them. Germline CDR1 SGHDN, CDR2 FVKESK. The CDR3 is CASSQDSSGRSKRGYTF. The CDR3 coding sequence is TGTGCCAGCAGCCAAGACAGTTCAGGACGCAGTAAACGGGGCTACACCTTC.

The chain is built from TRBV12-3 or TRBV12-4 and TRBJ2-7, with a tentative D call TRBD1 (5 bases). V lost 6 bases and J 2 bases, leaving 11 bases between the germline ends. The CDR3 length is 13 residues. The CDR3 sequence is CASSPTAAYEQYF. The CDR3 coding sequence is TGTGCCAGCAGCCCGACAGCCGCCTACGAGCAGTACTTC.

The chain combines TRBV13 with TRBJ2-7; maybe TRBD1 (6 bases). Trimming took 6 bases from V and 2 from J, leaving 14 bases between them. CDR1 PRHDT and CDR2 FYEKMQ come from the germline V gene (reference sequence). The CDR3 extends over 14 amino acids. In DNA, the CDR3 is TGTGCCAGCAGTCATCAGGACAGAGCCTACGAGCAGTACTTC. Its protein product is CASSHQDRAYEQYF.

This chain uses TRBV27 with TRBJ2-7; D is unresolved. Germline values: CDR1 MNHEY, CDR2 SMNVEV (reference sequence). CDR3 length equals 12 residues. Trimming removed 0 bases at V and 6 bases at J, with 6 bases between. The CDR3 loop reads CASSLSDGEQYF. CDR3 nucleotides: TGTGCCAGCAGTTTATCGGACGGCGAGCAGTACTTC.